Below, 25 T cell receptor beta chains from the same sample are listed, as sequenced in a study of T cell clonotyping in hematopoietic cell transplantation. TCRdb's table, derived via immunoSEQ multiplex PCR, lists solely in-frame clones and lacks some. The data hold 9,000 to 9,500 clones, with approximately 87% observed a single time. This specimen was PBMCs, taken 180 days after allogeneic stem cell transplant. These TCRs come from a human patient who had an allogeneic stem cell transplant, so the T cells may come from the graft donor. The donor label of this sample is uncertain. Some clones in this sample may be carry-over from other donors' samples.

The chain is built from TRBV13 and TRBJ2-7, with TRBD2 matching over 9 bases. V lost 5 bases to trimming and J lost 4 bases; unmatched junction nucleotides: 12. This CDR3 region has 16 residues. Germline loops: CDR1 PRHDT, CDR2 FYEKMQ (reference sequence). CDR3 DNA sequence: TGTGCCAGCAGCATCAGTACTAGCGGGCGCCTTTACGAGCAGTACTTC. Its protein is CASSISTSGRLYEQYF.

This clone has just a few counts. The chain carries TRBV4-3 and TRBJ2-7, with a weak D call TRBD1 (5 bases). CDR1 is LGHNA, CDR2 YSLEER, per germline. Trimming left V 4 bases short and J 2 bases short, with 18 bases between. The CDR3 is 16 amino acids. In DNA form, the CDR3 reads TGCGCCAGCAGCCCCTCGTTAGGACAAAGACCCTACGAGCAGTACTTC. Amino acids: CASSPSLGQRPYEQYF.

The chain recombines TRBV16 with TRBJ2-1, with 8 bases that match TRBD2. V shed 4 bases and J 9 bases; nucleotides not matched to a gene: 20. Germline assignment: CDR1 KGHSY and CDR2 FQNENV. The CDR3 covers 18 residues. DNA for the CDR3: TGTGCCAGCAGCCGACCCCGTCTCCTGGATCGGGGGGGAGGTGAGCAGTTCTTC. It yields the protein CASSRPRLLDRGGGEQFF.

The V call is TRBV6-5, the J call TRBJ2-1, with D perhaps matching TRBD1 or TRBD2 (5 bases each). This CDR3 has 12 amino acids. Trimming took off 11 bases at V and 10 bases at J, with 18 bases between the two ends. In germline, CDR1 is MNHEY, CDR2 SVGAGI. The CDR3 protein is CAATGPLGEQFF. The DNA for the CDR3 is TGTGCCGCCACGGGGCCCCTGGGGGAGCAGTTCTTC.

The chain links TRBV6-1 to TRBJ2-4; 10 bases fit TRBD1. The CDR3 runs 15 residues. Looked up from germline, CDR1 is MNHNS and CDR2 is SASEGT. Unmatched junction bases numbered 5, after V lost 5 bases and J lost 4 bases. CDR3 in DNA: TGTGCCAGCAGTACCCGGGACAGGGGAAAAAACATTCAGTACTTC. This codes for CASSTRDRGKNIQYF.

This clone came up once. The chain's CDR3 is CASRELRRYGNTIYF. CDR3 bases: TGTGCCAGCAGGGAACTGCGGCGGTATGGAAACACCATATATTTT. This chain links TRBV11-2 with TRBJ1-3; D call uncertain. CDR1 and CDR2 (germline): SGHAT, FQNNGV. Trimming pared 6 bases from V and 3 bases from J, leaving 15 bases between. The CDR3 contains 15 residues.

V gene TRBV29-1 combines with J gene TRBJ1-2; 10 bases map to TRBD1. Germline CDR1 is SQVTM and CDR2 is ANQGSEA. This CDR3 has 15 amino acids. Trimming at V came to 5 bases and at J to 5 bases, leaving 11 bases not matched to a gene. The CDR3 reads CSVMTGGPDWYGYTF. The CDR3 bases are TGCAGCGTTATGACAGGGGGCCCTGATTGGTATGGCTACACCTTC.

The V call is TRBV7-8, the J call TRBJ1-6; D unresolved. Germline CDR1 reads SGHVS; CDR2 reads FQNEAQ. The V end lost 5 bases, the J end lost 4 bases, and 9 bases lay between the germline ends. This CDR3 has 14 amino acids. CDR3 region: CASSRGSYNSPLHF. The DNA for the CDR3 is TGTGCCAGCAGCAGAGGAAGTTATAATTCACCCCTCCACTTT.

V and J are TRBV5-4 and TRBJ1-6, with D hard to call. The CDR3 is 15 residues long. The germline V and J ends were trimmed by 0 bases and 8 bases, with 12 bases remaining between them. The V gene's germline CDR1 is SGHNT and CDR2 YYREEE (reference sequence). CDR3 sequence: CASSLDSFPDSPLHF. CDR3 nucleotides: TGTGCCAGCAGCTTGGATTCATTTCCCGATTCACCCCTCCACTTT.

The chain is built from TRBV11-2 and TRBJ2-3; a weak D match, TRBD2 (5 bases). The CDR3 has 17 residues. Germline CDR1 SGHAT, CDR2 FQNNGV. Trimming took 4 bases from V and 2 from J, leaving 19 bases between them. The CDR3 sequence: CASSYRAEHPLTDTQYF. The DNA of the CDR3 is TGTGCCAGCAGCTACCGAGCGGAGCACCCACTCACAGATACGCAGTATTTT.

The chain uses TRBV29-1 and TRBJ2-4; 12 bases fit TRBD1. The CDR3 totals 14 residues. CDR1 and CDR2 from the germline V gene are SQVTM and ANQGSEA. V shed 5 bases, J shed 5 bases, and the junction held 4 bases outside the gene matches. The CDR3 nucleotides are TGCAGCGTTCGGGACAGGGGGCCACAAAACATTCAGTACTTC. Its translation is CSVRDRGPQNIQYF.

The chain couples TRBV19 to TRBJ2-5; weak D call: TRBD1 (5 bases). Per the germline V gene, CDR1 is LNHDA and CDR2 is SQIVND (reference sequence). Trimming left V 10 bases short and J 1 base short, with 13 bases between. This CDR3 has 13 residues. The CDR3 sequence is CATSRVVQETQYF. The CDR3 nucleotides read TGTGCCACATCCAGGGTCGTCCAAGAGACCCAGTACTTC.

The gene calls are TRBV18 and TRBJ2-7; TRBD1 matches at 7 bases. J gave up 0 bases and V 3 bases, and 5 bases lay outside the gene matches. Germline CDR1 KGHSH, CDR2 LQKENI. The CDR3 sequence is 15 residues long. The CDR3 reads CASSPRTGSSYEQYF. The CDR3 region has the DNA TGTGCCAGCTCACCCCGGACAGGTAGCTCCTACGAGCAGTACTTC.

This clone is labeled large. The chain couples TRBV5-1 to TRBJ1-5, with 8 bases matching TRBD1. The length of the CDR3 is 15 residues. J lost 5 bases, V lost 4 bases, and 8 bases had no gene match. Germline loops: CDR1 SGHRS, CDR2 YFSETQ. The CDR3 region has the DNA TGCGCCAGCAGCCAGAAACAGGGGGAACATCAGCCCCAGCATTTT. It encodes CASSQKQGEHQPQHF.

The chain uses TRBV5-6 and TRBJ2-7; D remains ambiguous. V lost 3 bases and J 6 bases, leaving 16 bases between the germline ends. The CDR3 is 14 residues long. In germline, CDR1 is SGHDT, CDR2 YYEEEE. The DNA for the CDR3 is TGTGCCAGCAGCTCCGACATGAATTTTGGCGAGCAGTACTTC. Amino acid sequence: CASSSDMNFGEQYF.

The rearrangement links TRBV4-3 to TRBJ1-1, with D perhaps TRBD1 (6 bases). Germline CDR1 and CDR2: LGHNA and YSLEER. The CDR3 sequence is 15 residues long. The germline V and J ends were trimmed by 4 bases and 4 bases, with 16 bases remaining between them. CDR3 protein: CASSLNREVSTEAFF. The CDR3 coding sequence is TGCGCCAGCAGCCTAAACAGGGAAGTTAGCACTGAAGCTTTCTTT.

The chain has TRBV6-5 and TRBJ1-4; D is perhaps TRBD1 (6 bases). Germline V gives CDR1 MNHEY, CDR2 SVGAGI. The CDR3 sequence is 15 residues long. Between the trimmed V and J ends, which lost 6 bases and 7 bases, there was a span of 18 bases. CDR3 DNA: TGTGCCAGCAGATACAGGGTAGGAGGTAGTGAAAAACTGTTTTTT. Translating gives CASRYRVGGSEKLFF.

The chain employs TRBV5-1 and TRBJ1-1; possible D gene TRBD1, 5 bases. CDR3 size: 17 residues. CDR1 and CDR2 from the germline V gene are SGHRS and YFSETQ. V lost 4 bases and J lost 0, with 19 bases in between. Here the CDR3 reads CASSAVLTGDMNTEAFF. The CDR3, as DNA: TGCGCCAGCAGCGCGGTACTAACAGGAGACATGAACACTGAAGCTTTCTTT.

The count of this clone is one. V and J are TRBV19 and TRBJ2-2; perhaps TRBD2 as D (6 bases). Germline V lookup: CDR1 LNHDA, CDR2 SQIVND (reference sequence). V shed 3 bases and J shed 3 bases, with 8 bases lying between them. The CDR3 has 14 residues. CDR3 region: CASSIAGYTGELFF. CDR3 nucleotides: TGTGCCAGTAGTATCGCGGGGTACACCGGGGAGCTGTTTTTT.

The chain joins TRBV27 to TRBJ2-3; D could derive from TRBD1 or TRBD2 (5 bases each). Germline V CDR1 and CDR2: MNHEY, SMNVEV (reference sequence). This CDR3 spans 16 amino acids. Trimming cost V 4 bases and J 6 bases, with 20 bases left between them. Here the CDR3 DNA reads TGTGCCAGCAGTTCGTTGGGGTGGGGGTACATCGATACGCAGTATTTT. It codes for CASSSLGWGYIDTQYF.

The rearrangement uses TRBV5-1 and TRBJ1-6; no firm D call. V was pared by 1 base and J by 0 bases, with 8 bases between. The CDR3 is made up of 16 amino acids. The germline V gene has CDR1 SGHRS and CDR2 YFSETQ. The CDR3, as DNA: TGCGCCAGCAGCTTGACGGGGAGCTCCTATAATTCACCCCTCCACTTT. Its translation: CASSLTGSSYNSPLHF.

This sequence joins TRBV30 and TRBJ2-7; D might be TRBD2 (6 bases). CDR1 and CDR2 from the germline V gene are GTSNPN and SVGIG (reference sequence). Trimming pared 3 bases from V and 3 bases from J, leaving 21 bases between. The CDR3 has 16 residues. The CDR3 spells CAWSLRGLRGGYEQYF. CDR3 DNA: TGTGCCTGGAGCCTCCGAGGTCTGCGGGGAGGCTACGAGCAGTACTTC. The full variable domain, completed using reference TRBV30 and TRBJ2-7, is SQTIHQWPATLVQPVGSPLSLECTVEGTSNPNLYWYRQAAGRGLQLLFYSVGIGQISSEVPQNLSASRPQDRQFILSSKKLLLSDSGFYLCAWSLRGLRGGYEQYFGPGTRLTVT.

This clone occurred once. This chain links TRBV6-5 with TRBJ2-1; D possibly corresponds to TRBD2 (5 bases). CDR1 is MNHEY and CDR2 is SVGAGI in the germline V gene. Trimming cost V 4 bases and J 4 bases, with 8 bases left between them. This CDR3 is built from 13 residues. The CDR3 DNA is TGTGCCAGCAGTTTAGCGTGGTACAATGAGCAGTTCTTC. Protein: CASSLAWYNEQFF.

The gene calls are TRBV4-3 and TRBJ1-6; D is uncertain. Trimming removed 5 bases at V and 8 bases at J, with 16 bases between. The CDR3 sequence is 15 residues long. Germline V CDR1 and CDR2: LGHNA, YSLEER. For the CDR3, the DNA is TGCGCCAGCAGCAGTACAGCGATCGCCTATTCACCCCTCCACTTT. Amino acid sequence: CASSSTAIAYSPLHF.

This chain connects TRBV28 to TRBJ2-3, with D perhaps TRBD1 (5 bases). The germline CDR1 and CDR2 sequences are MDHEN and SYDVKM. With 3 bases removed from V and 7 bases from J, the gap between germline ends came to 14 bases. CDR3 size: 14 residues. CDR3 residues: CASSFSDTTNTQYF. CDR3 in DNA: TGTGCCAGCAGTTTCTCGGACACAACTAATACGCAGTATTTT.